This TCR beta chain was documented in a study of blood T cell repertoires in COVID-19. Study details: Both acute and convalescent COVID-19 samples were obtained from the United States, Italy and Spain. From T cells, B-cell-depleted T cells, or PBMCs came the material, which was cDNA or gDNA.

Authors' data handling: Estimates of nucleated cell counts were drawn from the amplification of reference gene primers. Sequenced by immunoSEQ multiplex PCR; TCRdb stores in-frame clones only, minus some. Clone size and V and J calls were adopted from that table, with D and trimming inferred from the DNA. Here the sample spans about 200,000 clones, roughly 80% being singletons. Patients at the Seattle site were enrolled during active infection and followed longitudinally. The germline gives CDR1 SGHTA, CDR2 FQGNSA. Losses at the gene ends were 5 bases for V and 5 bases for J; bases not matched to a gene: 6. The CDR3 loop spans 14 amino acids.

The chain recombines TRBV7-2 with TRBJ1-2; 9 bases line up with TRBD1. The origin of this receptor is a man aged 55 to 70 with COVID-19, enrolled during active disease. Sequencing was carried out using peripheral blood. CDR3 bases: TGTGCCAGCAGCAACCAGGGACAGGGTTATGGCTACACCTTC. Translation: CASSNQGQGYGYTF. The full variable domain, completed using reference TRBV7-2 and TRBJ1-2, is GAGVSQSPSNKVTEKGKDVELRCDPISGHTALYWYRQSLGQGLEFLIYFQGNSAPDKSGLPSDRFSAERTGGSVSTLTIQRTQQEDSAVYLCASSNQGQGYGYTFGSGTRLTVV.